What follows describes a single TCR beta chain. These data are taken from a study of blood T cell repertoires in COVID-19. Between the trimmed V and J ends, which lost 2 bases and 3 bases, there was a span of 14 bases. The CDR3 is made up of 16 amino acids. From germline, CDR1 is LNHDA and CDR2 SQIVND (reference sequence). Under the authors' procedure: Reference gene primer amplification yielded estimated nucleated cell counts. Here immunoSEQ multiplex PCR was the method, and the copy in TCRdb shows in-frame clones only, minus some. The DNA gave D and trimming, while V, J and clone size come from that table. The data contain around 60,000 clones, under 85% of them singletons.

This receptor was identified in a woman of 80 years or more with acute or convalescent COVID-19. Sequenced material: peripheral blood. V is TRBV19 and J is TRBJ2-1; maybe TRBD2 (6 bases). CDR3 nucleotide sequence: TGTGCCAGTAGTATAAGTTCTAGCGCCGACTACAATGAGCAGTTCTTC. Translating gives CASSISSSADYNEQFF. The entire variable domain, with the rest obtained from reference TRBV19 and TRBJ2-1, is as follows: DGGITQSPKYLFRKEGQNVTLSCEQNLNHDAMYWYRQDPGQGLRLIYYSQIVNDFQKGDIAEGYSVSREKKESFPLTVTSAQKNPTAFYLCASSISSSADYNEQFFGPGTRLTVL.